A selection of T cell receptor beta chains follows, all from one sample in a study of identical twins. MiXCR, applied by TCRdb to the 5' RACE reads, yields one record per CDR3 protein. This table holds some 1,600,000 distinct CDR3 sequences, 25% to 35% found once. Specimen: cord blood. These receptors came from a newborn girl in good health. Each CDR3 is given with its conserved first and last residue. Only part of the rows carry a size: once, few, many, or a class if the clone is expanded.

TRBJ2-1	-	TRBV7-8	CASSAIVDEQFF
TRBJ2-2	few	TRBV12-3/TRBV12-4	CASTAQSGDNTGELFF
TRBJ2-7	many	TRBV29-1	CSVPYEQYF
TRBJ1-1	-	TRBV4-1	CASSQVGGRSNTEAFF
TRBJ2-2	-	TRBV20-1	CSAPGPTGELFF
TRBJ1-1	few	TRBV7-9	CASSPTGGGEAFF
TRBJ2-1	once	TRBV21-1	CASSKGGLVEPYNEQFF
TRBJ2-5	few	TRBV7-9	CASSLVSSGVETQYF
TRBJ1-5	-	TRBV29-1	CSVQDNSNQPQHF
TRBJ1-1	-	TRBV7-9	CASSSRPGTGLEAFF
TRBJ2-3	-	TRBV9	CASSVGGDYPTDTQYF
TRBJ2-7	few	TRBV4-1	CASSQDLRTPRRSYEQYF
TRBJ2-7	few	TRBV7-2	CASRPRSTGLVSYEQYF
TRBJ2-5	-	TRBV3-1	CASSPLAGVEETQYF
TRBJ2-5	few	TRBV4-2	CASSPDGGVHNEQYF
TRBJ2-5	-	TRBV5-1	CASSLSAGAQETQYF
-	once	TRBV5-1	CASSLELAGQETQYF
TRBJ2-5	-	TRBV20-1	CSARRTSVQETQYF
-	-	TRBV20-1	CSARDHHRGHNEQYF
TRBJ1-5	few	TRBV20-1	CSARDPLGRPNQPQHF
TRBJ2-1	many	TRBV10-3	CAICAGEGDEQFF
TRBJ2-6	-	TRBV6-6	CASSYRGQGAPGANVLTF
TRBJ1-5	-	TRBV20-1	CSASDTHSNQPQHF
TRBJ1-5	-	TRBV10-3	CAISEAGDSAPGYQPQHF
TRBJ2-1	few	TRBV5-1	CASSSGTSGRLYNEQFF
TRBJ2-5	-	TRBV27	CASSLTRSGGETQYF
TRBJ2-7	-	TRBV3-1	CASSQDRRDFSYEQYF
TRBJ2-1	-	TRBV6-5	CASNSIRDRGRNEQFF
TRBJ2-7	-	TRBV7-6	CASSLRFRRTGDNEQYF
TRBJ2-1	-	TRBV5-6	CASSFGRAPEQFF
TRBJ2-1	-	TRBV29-1	CSVAERDLSYNEQFF
TRBJ2-3	-	TRBV12-5	CASGLDLASGERRTQYF
TRBJ2-3	-	TRBV5-1	CASSAMTDTQYF